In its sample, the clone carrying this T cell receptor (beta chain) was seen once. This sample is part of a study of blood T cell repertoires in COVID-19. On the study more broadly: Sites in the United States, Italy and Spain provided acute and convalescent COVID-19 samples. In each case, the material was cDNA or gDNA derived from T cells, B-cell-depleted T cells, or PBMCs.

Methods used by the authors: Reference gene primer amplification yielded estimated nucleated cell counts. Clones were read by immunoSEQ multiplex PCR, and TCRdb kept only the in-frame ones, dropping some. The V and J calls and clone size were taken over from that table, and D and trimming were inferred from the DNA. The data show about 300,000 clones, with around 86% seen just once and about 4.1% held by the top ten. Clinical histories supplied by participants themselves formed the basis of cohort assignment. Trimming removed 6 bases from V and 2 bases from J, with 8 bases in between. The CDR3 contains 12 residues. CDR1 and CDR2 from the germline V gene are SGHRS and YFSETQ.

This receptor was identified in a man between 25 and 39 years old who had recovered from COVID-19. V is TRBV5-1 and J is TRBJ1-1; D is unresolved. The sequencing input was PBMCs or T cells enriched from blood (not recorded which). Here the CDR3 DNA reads TGCGCCAGCACTAACGGTAACACTGAAGCTTTCTTT. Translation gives CASTNGNTEAFF.